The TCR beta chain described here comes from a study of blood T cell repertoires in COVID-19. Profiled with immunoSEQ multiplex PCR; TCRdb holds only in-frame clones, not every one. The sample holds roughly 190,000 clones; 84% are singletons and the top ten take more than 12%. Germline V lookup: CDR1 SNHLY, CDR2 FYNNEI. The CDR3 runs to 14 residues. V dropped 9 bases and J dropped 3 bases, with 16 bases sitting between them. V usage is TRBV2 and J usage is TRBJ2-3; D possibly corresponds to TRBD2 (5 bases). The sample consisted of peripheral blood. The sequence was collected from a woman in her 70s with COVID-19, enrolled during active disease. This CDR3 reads CARDMSLGTDTQYF. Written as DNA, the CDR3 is TGTGCCAGAGACATGTCACTAGGGACAGATACGCAGTATTTT.